The rows below give T cell receptor beta chains drawn from one sample of a study of T cell changes during pregnancy in multiple sclerosis. Profiled with immunoSEQ multiplex PCR; TCRdb holds only in-frame clones, not every one. The sample has approximately 32,000 clones, roughly nine tenths seen once. The material was CD8+ T cells from peripheral blood mononuclear cells, obtained in the second trimester of pregnancy. The origin of the receptors is a female donor with multiple sclerosis, enrolled in a pregnancy study. The conserved cysteine and the conserved F or W are not part of the CDR3 here. Fields, in order: J gene, V gene, clone size, CDR3 protein. Expanded clones are given a class, and other clones once, few, many or no size at all.

>TRBJ2-7|TRBV6-6|-
ASSYGPGNYEQY
>TRBJ1-4|TRBV11-2|-
ASRAPGEKLF
>TRBJ2-5|TRBV7-9|-
ASSKQGARETQY
>TRBJ2-2|TRBV5-4|-
ASSSRGSSGELF
>TRBJ2-7|TRBV27|-
ASSLRLAVIPYEQY
>TRBJ2-2|TRBV19|few
ASSISGGAVTGELF
>TRBJ2-5|TRBV5-1|-
ASSWGEATPKETQY
>TRBJ1-1|TRBV9|-
ASSVGGRAAGNTEAF
>TRBJ2-3|TRBV2|-
ASSEGQGIMDTQY
>TRBJ1-5|TRBV6-4|-
ASSDSGTGPPNQPQH
>TRBJ2-5|TRBV28|-
ASSPRDRGRETQY
>TRBJ1-1|TRBV9|-
ASSFRQGPNTEAF
>TRBJ2-1|TRBV27|-
ASSRYDSPSNEQF
>TRBJ1-2|TRBV27|-
ASSLSGANYGYT
>TRBJ1-2|TRBV9|once
ASSVGGGNPYGYT
>TRBJ2-7|TRBV28|medium-sized
ASSLLGEGREQY
>TRBJ2-7|TRBV9|-
ASSSGTSSSYEQY
>TRBJ1-2|TRBV4-1|-
ASSQGRDRKYYGYT
>TRBJ2-1|TRBV6-1|-
ASSEWLNNEQF
>TRBJ2-2|TRBV29-1|-
SAWTGITGELF
>TRBJ2-1|TRBV27|-
ASSIAGTYNEQF
>TRBJ2-7|TRBV27|-
ASSPTPGTRKVEQY
>TRBJ2-1|TRBV6-4|once
ASSEGGGGYNEQF
>TRBJ2-6|TRBV5-1|-
ASSRQGAGANVLT
>TRBJ1-1|TRBV7-6|-
ASSLGWGDTEAF
>TRBJ2-1|TRBV9|once
ASSVRPSEPSYNEQF
>TRBJ1-2|TRBV21-1|-
ASSKGGHPNYGYT
>TRBJ1-2|TRBV9|once
ASSVAGGEYGYT
>TRBJ2-1|TRBV5-4|-
ASSYYYNEQF
>TRBJ1-2|TRBV5-1|-
ASSLATTGGLGYT
>TRBJ1-1|TRBV7-9|-
ASSRNTEAF
>TRBJ2-7|TRBV30|-
AWRGRGSSYEQY
>TRBJ2-7|TRBV28|few
ATTSPSSYEQY
>TRBJ2-7|TRBV4-1|-
ASSQVVAGSPTYEQY
>TRBJ2-7|TRBV30|medium-sized
AWSEVGGIFYEQY
>TRBJ2-2|TRBV7-9|-
ASSLVTSGRHTGELF
>TRBJ2-3|TRBV10-1|-
ASSDTAGEASPDTQY
>TRBJ2-2|TRBV5-4|-
ASSLAATPGELF
>TRBJ1-5|TRBV19|-
ASRGRSNQPQH
>TRBJ1-5|TRBV6-5|-
ASSLRGGNQPQH
>TRBJ2-7|TRBV4-1|-
ASSHYGTTYEQY
>TRBJ1-2|TRBV7-6|-
ASSLGGDRGRYYGYT
>TRBJ2-5|TRBV28|-
ASSWRQGQETQY
>TRBJ1-1|TRBV7-8|-
ASSLGTGWDTEAF
>TRBJ2-3|TRBV7-2|-
ASSFRTRNTDTQY
>TRBJ2-7|TRBV7-3|-
ASSLLGIGSAYEQY
>TRBJ1-2|TRBV15|-
ATSSGPGQNYGYT
>TRBJ1-1|TRBV15|-
ATSRDRARNTEAF
>TRBJ2-3|TRBV14|-
ASSQGVQRIDTDTQY
>TRBJ2-7|TRBV2|-
ASSEIRGFPSYEQY
>TRBJ2-2|TRBV10-3|-
AISEGTGTTGELF
>TRBJ2-2|TRBV6-1|-
ASSAGGLDTGELF
>TRBJ2-5|TRBV6-5|-
ASSYSLEYQETQY
>TRBJ2-7|TRBV5-1|-
ASSSDPRVLGYEQY
>TRBJ2-1|TRBV28|-
ASTPGGLAEQF
>TRBJ2-1|TRBV7-2|-
ASSWGLGLAGSEQF